This T cell receptor (beta chain) was sequenced during a study of T cells in Graves' hyperthyroidism and ophthalmopathy (dated by TCRdb to between 2017 and 2020). Describing the broader study: Peripheral blood samples were taken at the time of initial diagnosis, prior to any treatment. A discovery cohort of about 95 patients, 43 with Graves' ophthalmopathy and more than 55 with stable Graves' hyperthyroidism, was used to find distinguishing TCR V-J signatures. An independent validation cohort of fewer than 20 hyperthyroidism patients and some 15 patients who later progressed to ophthalmopathy tested prospective prediction of ophthalmopathy. The 95 to 100 discovery patients were randomly split 7:3 into training and test sets. In addition, the study compared T-cell repertoires in thyroid tissue and in blood from six Graves' hyperthyroidism patients. Once sampling was done, hyperthyroidism patients were given methimazole at a starting dose of 30 mg daily, whereas ophthalmopathy patients were given high-dose intravenous methylprednisolone. According to the paper, TCR Vbeta CDR3 sequencing was carried out on roughly 130 peripheral blood samples, which came from some 41 ophthalmopathy, around 74 hyperthyroidism and some 17 progressor patients. Study-wide conclusions, independent of this receptor: A 13 V-J signature model separated ophthalmopathy from stable hyperthyroidism, with nearly 90% sensitivity and 81% to 82% specificity in cross-validation and 80%/75% in testing. Sample size was not statistically predetermined, and investigators were not blinded to group allocation. Blood samples also contained most of the expanded thyroid clonotypes (frequency above 0.001), which suggests that blood repertoires may reflect thyroid immune responses. In validation, the model predicted progression to ophthalmopathy with around 71% sensitivity and 72.22% specificity, a median of about 6.7 months before onset.

At the junction V is shortened by 6 bases and J by 3 bases; bases outside the gene matches: 6. In the germline V gene (reference sequence), CDR1 corresponds to MNHEY and CDR2 to SMNVEV. From the cysteine up to the phenylalanine, the CDR3 has a length of 15 residues. Kept here is only the CDR3 DNA, which spans 45 bases and is read in frame from base 1. Amplification of TCR beta CDR3 regions was carried out from RNA transcripts. The first round of RT-PCR for the TCR CDR3 was performed with the HTBI primer set and the Qiagen OneStep RT-PCR kit. Libraries were constructed in a second round of multiplex PCR, after which size selection and purification were performed. Sequencing of the libraries was done on an Illumina HiSeq2000 using paired-end 100 bp reads. The authors' analysis ran thus. SOAPnuke was used to process the raw data, removing reads that contained adapters or uncalled bases, had a mean Phred below 15, or lacked an exact match to the constant primer or identifier. High-quality paired reads were merged with COPE v1.2.5, and unique nucleotide sequences were defined as clonotypes. MiTCR v1.1 was used to align the clonotypes against IMGT TRBV, TRBD and TRBJ reference segments. The analysis included only V-J combinations with a frequency above 0.0001, which together covered more than 99% of the repertoires. The TCS score was defined as the ratio of F50 (clonal expansion) to E x V (chaos), calculated using BLOSUM62-based TCRdist between CDR3 peptides within each V-J. Welch's t-statistics and random forest reduced several hundred V-J features to 13, which were used in a naive Bayes classifier (R e1071). TCRdb trimmed public reads at Q25 via fastp, called clones via MiXCR and kept in-frame beta chains. Records with the same CDR3 protein are collapsed into one entry carrying the most frequent genes and DNA. For this entry, the V and J calls and clone size follow TCRdb and not the study's own pipeline. Recorded for this sample are about 620,000 distinct CDR3 sequences; roughly 16% of them occurred a single time. Less than 4.5% of the sample comes from the top ten.

A patient counted as having stable Graves' hyperthyroidism if no progression to ophthalmopathy occurred over 18 months of follow-up. Hyperthyroidism patients were aged 18 to 65 years and newly diagnosed, with disease duration of less than 2 months. Patients with uncontrolled infections, other autoimmune diseases, pregnancy or lactation were excluded. Diagnoses were based on clinical symptoms, serum thyroxine and TRAb, thyroid ultrasound and orbital computed tomography. Ficoll-Paque density gradient centrifugation was used to isolate PBMCs from 9.5 to 10 ml of fresh peripheral blood. Total RNA was extracted using Trizol reagent, and RNA quality was assessed on an Agilent 2100 Bioanalyzer. This clonotype was detected ten times or more. Its antigen specificity is not known. No base quality information exists; no much larger clone differs at one position.

The source is a woman in her 30s with Graves' hyperthyroidism. In this chain, TRBV27 is recombined with TRBJ1-5, and TRBD1 aligns with 9 junction nucleotides. The material sequenced was blood. In nucleotides, the sequence is TGTGCCAGCAGCCCCGGACAGGGGTACAATCAGCCCCAGCATTTT. This codes for CASSPGQGYNQPQHF.